The subject of this entry is one TCR beta chain. The data derive from a study of blood T cells in healthy people across ages. Germline CDR1 is MNHNS and CDR2 is SASEGT. V trimming: 7 bases; J trimming: 1 base; junction bases outside the gene matches: 11. The CDR3 has 19 residues. Sample-barcoded 5' priming and a J-beta primer mix drove a second PCR of roughly 7 to 11 cycles. TCRdb itself ran the 5' RACE reads through MiXCR, one entry per CDR3 protein. The sample lists approximately 360,000 distinct CDR3 sequences, roughly half occurring once. The sample was blood. The chain uses TRBV6-1 and TRBJ2-3, with 16 nucleotides matching TRBD2. The sequence was collected from a man in his fifties or sixties in good health. CDR3 bases: TGTGCCAGCACAGGGGAGGGACTAGCGGGGGGGAGAGGCACAGATACGCAGTATTTT. Translating gives CASTGEGLAGGRGTDTQYF.